These T cell receptor beta chains were read from a single sample in a study of glioma-infiltrating T cells after dendritic cell vaccination. The repertoire was sequenced with immunoSEQ multiplex PCR; TCRdb's copy has only in-frame clones and lacks some. The repertoire holds fewer than 85,000 clones, with approximately 80% as singletons. The sequencing here drew on blood, taken before dendritic cell vaccination. The receptors shown here come from a human donor with glioblastoma. CDR3s include the opening cysteine and the closing phenylalanine or tryptophan. The order of the fields is CDR3 protein, CDR3 DNA, V gene, J gene, D gene, clone size. D genes are given only for firm matches. Some rows mark clone size as missing; the rest say once, few, many or name a class of expanded clone.

CDR3aa: CASKRVRGLPDTQYF; CDR3nt: TGCGCCAGCAAGAGGGTGCGGGGGCTCCCAGATACGCAGTATTTT; v_gene: TRBV5-1; j_gene: TRBJ2-3; d_gene: NA; abundance: NA
CDR3aa: CASSLDVSGGEKLFF; CDR3nt: TGCGCCAGCAGCTTGGATGTCTCGGGGGGTGAAAAACTGTTTTTT; v_gene: TRBV5-1; j_gene: TRBJ1-4; d_gene: NA; abundance: NA
CDR3aa: CATSTSGSSVHNEQFF; CDR3nt: TGTGCCACTTCAACTAGCGGGAGCAGCGTGCACAATGAGCAGTTCTTC; v_gene: TRBV4-2; j_gene: TRBJ2-1; d_gene: TRBD2; abundance: NA
CDR3aa: CASSPRGGLSNEQFF; CDR3nt: TGTGCCAGCTCACCCCGCGGGGGTCTATCGAATGAGCAGTTCTTC; v_gene: TRBV18; j_gene: TRBJ2-1; d_gene: TRBD2; abundance: NA
CDR3aa: CASSRTATNEKLFF; CDR3nt: TGTGCCAGCAGCCGGACAGCAACTAATGAAAAACTGTTTTTT; v_gene: TRBV9; j_gene: TRBJ1-4; d_gene: NA; abundance: NA
CDR3aa: CASSLRTSGRSGELFF; CDR3nt: TGTGCCAGCAGCTTGAGGACTAGCGGGAGGTCCGGGGAGCTGTTTTTT; v_gene: TRBV5-4; j_gene: TRBJ2-2; d_gene: TRBD2; abundance: NA
CDR3aa: CSAGDRWNQPQHF; CDR3nt: TGCAGCGCTGGGGACAGGTGGAATCAGCCCCAGCATTTT; v_gene: TRBV29-1; j_gene: TRBJ1-5; d_gene: TRBD1; abundance: NA
CDR3aa: CASSLERESGADTQYF; CDR3nt: TGCGCCAGCAGCTTAGAGAGGGAATCCGGTGCAGATACGCAGTATTTT; v_gene: TRBV5-1; j_gene: TRBJ2-3; d_gene: NA; abundance: NA
CDR3aa: CASSIRTGNTGELFF; CDR3nt: TGTGCCAGTAGTATTCGGACAGGGAACACCGGGGAGCTGTTTTTT; v_gene: TRBV19; j_gene: TRBJ2-2; d_gene: TRBD1; abundance: NA
CDR3aa: CASSLRRAGNTIYF; CDR3nt: TGTGCCAGCAGTCTACGGAGGGCTGGAAACACCATATATTTT; v_gene: TRBV27; j_gene: TRBJ1-3; d_gene: NA; abundance: NA
CDR3aa: CASSLREGSTEAFF; CDR3nt: TGTGCCAGCAGCCTTCGCGAGGGTAGCACTGAAGCTTTCTTT; v_gene: TRBV14; j_gene: TRBJ1-1; d_gene: NA; abundance: NA
CDR3aa: CASSEDPRARGNIEAFF; CDR3nt: TGTGCCAGCAGTGAAGATCCCCGGGCCAGGGGTAACATTGAAGCTTTCTTT; v_gene: TRBV6-1; j_gene: TRBJ1-1; d_gene: NA; abundance: few
CDR3aa: CASSTGRLVIGATQYF; CDR3nt: TGCGCCAGCAGCACGGGGAGACTAGTGATAGGGGCTACGCAGTATTTT; v_gene: TRBV5-1; j_gene: TRBJ2-3; d_gene: NA; abundance: NA
CDR3aa: CASSSGLATSTDTQYF; CDR3nt: TGTGCCAGCAGCTCCGGACTAGCGACTAGCACAGATACGCAGTATTTT; v_gene: TRBV7-9; j_gene: TRBJ2-3; d_gene: TRBD2; abundance: NA
CDR3aa: CASSSAGPKDEQFF; CDR3nt: TGTGCCAGCAGCTCCGCGGGCCCCAAAGATGAGCAGTTCTTC; v_gene: TRBV11-3; j_gene: TRBJ2-1; d_gene: NA; abundance: once
CDR3aa: CASSYGARTGTEAFF; CDR3nt: TGTGCCAGCAGTTACGGTGCCAGGACTGGCACTGAAGCTTTCTTT; v_gene: TRBV6-5; j_gene: TRBJ1-1; d_gene: NA; abundance: NA
CDR3aa: CASRPRLGGFTEAFF; CDR3nt: TGTGCCAGCAGGCCTCGATTGGGGGGATTTACTGAAGCTTTCTTT; v_gene: TRBV2; j_gene: TRBJ1-1; d_gene: NA; abundance: NA
CDR3aa: CASSYSISAGSYGYTF; CDR3nt: TGTGCCAGCAGTTACTCGATTTCGGCGGGGAGCTATGGCTACACCTTC; v_gene: TRBV6-5; j_gene: TRBJ1-2; d_gene: NA; abundance: NA
CDR3aa: CASSVHWDYPNYGYTF; CDR3nt: TGTGCCAGCAGTGTACACTGGGACTATCCAAACTATGGCTACACCTTC; v_gene: TRBV6-1; j_gene: TRBJ1-2; d_gene: NA; abundance: few
CDR3aa: CASSASGAFNQPQHF; CDR3nt: TGTGCCAGCAGTGCGAGCGGCGCTTTCAATCAGCCCCAGCATTTT; v_gene: TRBV2; j_gene: TRBJ1-5; d_gene: NA; abundance: NA
CDR3aa: CASSLQQERANEKLFF; CDR3nt: TGTGCCAGCAGCTTACAACAGGAGCGGGCTAATGAAAAACTGTTTTTT; v_gene: TRBV5-6; j_gene: TRBJ1-4; d_gene: NA; abundance: NA
CDR3aa: CASSQDQVTEQYF; CDR3nt: TGTGCCAGCAGCCAAGATCAGGTTACCGAGCAGTACTTC; v_gene: TRBV4-2; j_gene: TRBJ2-7; d_gene: NA; abundance: NA
CDR3aa: CASRSNPTGGTSYTF; CDR3nt: TGCGCCAGCAGGTCAAACCCGACAGGGGGAACTAGCTACACCTTC; v_gene: TRBV5-1; j_gene: TRBJ1-2; d_gene: TRBD1; abundance: NA
CDR3aa: CASSAGTGYTDTQYF; CDR3nt: TGTGCCAGCAGCGCGGGGACGGGTTACACAGATACGCAGTATTTT; v_gene: TRBV7-3; j_gene: TRBJ2-3; d_gene: NA; abundance: NA
CDR3aa: CASSFGGQINQPQHF; CDR3nt: TGTGCCAGCAGTTTTGGGGGACAGATTAATCAGCCCCAGCATTTT; v_gene: TRBV28; j_gene: TRBJ1-5; d_gene: TRBD1; abundance: NA
CDR3aa: CASSQVYTVYGYTF; CDR3nt: TGCGCCAGCAGCCAAGTTTATACGGTGTATGGCTACACCTTC; v_gene: TRBV4-1; j_gene: TRBJ1-2; d_gene: NA; abundance: NA
CDR3aa: CASSLRKKDYSGAETQYF; CDR3nt: TGTGCCAGCAGCTTAAGAAAGAAAGACTACTCAGGGGCGGAGACCCAGTACTTC; v_gene: TRBV7-2; j_gene: TRBJ2-5; d_gene: NA; abundance: NA
CDR3aa: CASSEWEGLAGLTDTQYF; CDR3nt: TGTGCCAGCAGTGAATGGGAGGGACTAGCGGGCCTCACAGATACGCAGTATTTT; v_gene: TRBV25-1; j_gene: TRBJ2-3; d_gene: TRBD2; abundance: few
CDR3aa: CASSYRVRTEAFF; CDR3nt: TGTGCCAGCAGTTACAGGGTACGCACTGAAGCTTTCTTT; v_gene: TRBV27; j_gene: TRBJ1-1; d_gene: NA; abundance: NA
CDR3aa: CASSALTDSYNEQFF; CDR3nt: TGTGCCAGCAGTGCCCTGACTGACTCCTACAATGAGCAGTTCTTC; v_gene: TRBV6-1; j_gene: TRBJ2-1; d_gene: NA; abundance: NA